A selection of T cell receptor beta chains follows, all from one sample in a study of T cells in narcolepsy. This table comes from immunoSEQ multiplex PCR, and its TCRdb copy is limited to in-frame clones, with some not included. Here the sample spans 15,000 to 17,000 clones, 65% to 90% being singletons. What was sequenced was memory (CD45RA-) CD4+ T cells from blood. Receptors were obtained from a human donor in good health. Both conserved end residues are trimmed from each CDR3. Fields, in order: J gene, V gene, CDR3 protein.

J: TRBJ2-3
V: TRBV4-3
CDR3: ASSLQDQTDTQY

J: TRBJ2-3
V: TRBV7-2
CDR3: ASSPGQGGTDTQY

J: TRBJ2-3
V: TRBV30
CDR3: AWSGYSPVDTQY

J: TRBJ1-5
V: TRBV6-5
CDR3: ASSYSTVGQPQH

J: TRBJ2-3
V: TRBV6-1
CDR3: ASARRIFGDTQY

J: TRBJ2-7
V: TRBV12-5
CDR3: ASGPPGTPISYEQY

J: TRBJ2-7
V: TRBV11-2
CDR3: ASSLDLTSGRYEQY

J: TRBJ2-2
V: TRBV5-1
CDR3: ASSSGGLNTGELF

J: TRBJ1-1
V: TRBV12-5
CDR3: ASGPLNTPTRGTEAF

J: TRBJ1-3
V: TRBV14
CDR3: ASSGYRGISGNTIY

J: TRBJ2-1
V: TRBV6-4
CDR3: ASSDSKAGGRREQF

J: TRBJ2-3
V: TRBV7-3
CDR3: ASSLSQADTQY

J: TRBJ2-1
V: TRBV7-2
CDR3: ASSLPGAEQF

J: TRBJ1-2
V: TRBV7-9
CDR3: ASIRMGEYWSGYT

J: TRBJ1-2
V: TRBV11-2
CDR3: ASSSELRAYFYGYT

J: TRBJ1-4
V: TRBV27
CDR3: ASSSDRRGQKLF

J: TRBJ2-7
V: TRBV2
CDR3: ASQRQFSYEQY

J: TRBJ2-6
V: TRBV6-5
CDR3: ASTLRVGANVLT

J: TRBJ1-6
V: TRBV29-1
CDR3: SVADSHNSPLH

J: TRBJ2-3
V: TRBV6-5
CDR3: ASGQGQVHTQY

J: TRBJ2-1
V: TRBV5-1
CDR3: ASSPQGTLRGDNEQF

J: TRBJ2-2
V: TRBV10-3
CDR3: AISGTSGGSPRRELF

J: TRBJ2-1
V: TRBV6-6
CDR3: ATSSSGGPNEQF

J: TRBJ1-4
V: TRBV7-8
CDR3: ASSSPLPNEKLF

J: TRBJ1-4
V: TRBV5-1
CDR3: ASSHLGGKDEKLF

J: TRBJ2-7
V: TRBV6-5
CDR3: ASTNGAGYEQY

J: TRBJ2-7
V: TRBV5-1
CDR3: ASSVGPTGSYEQY

J: TRBJ1-4
V: TRBV7-9
CDR3: ASSLAPTGLGEKLF

J: TRBJ2-2
V: TRBV11-2
CDR3: ASTPISGFAGELF

J: TRBJ2-7
V: TRBV11-1
CDR3: ASSKTDRGNYEQY

J: TRBJ2-2
V: TRBV28
CDR3: ASMPPGGLTGELF

J: TRBJ1-1
V: TRBV30
CDR3: AWSVPWFGQGATEAF

J: TRBJ2-5
V: TRBV14
CDR3: ASSQDGASAETQY

J: TRBJ2-3
V: TRBV6-5
CDR3: ASRQGASTQY

J: TRBJ1-3
V: TRBV30
CDR3: AWAGLFAGNTIY